Included here is one T cell receptor beta chain sequence, with context. The data are from a study of blood T cell repertoires in COVID-19. Looking at the study overall: Acute-phase and convalescent COVID-19 samples originated in the United States, Italy and Spain. PBMCs, B-cell-depleted T cells, or T cells were the source of the cDNA or gDNA that made up the material.

In the source study's methods: Amplification of reference gene primers was used by the study to estimate nucleated cell counts. Sequencing was performed with immunoSEQ multiplex PCR; in TCRdb, only in-frame clones are kept and a portion is missing. V, J and clone size derive from that table, while D and trimming were established from the DNA sequence. In the table there are 200,000 or so clones, around four fifths of which are singletons. Per the germline V gene, CDR1 is MGHRA and CDR2 is YSYEKL. The V end lost 1 base, the J end lost 3 bases, and 12 bases lay between the germline ends. This CDR3 spans 15 amino acids.

The sample consisted of peripheral blood. The rearrangement joins TRBV4-1 to TRBJ1-1; D may be TRBD1 (6 bases). This sequence was found in a man aged 25-40 years with active or convalescent COVID-19. CDR3 region: CASSQATGLDTEAFF. CDR3 sequence (DNA): TGCGCCAGCAGCCAAGCGACAGGCCTAGACACTGAAGCTTTCTTT.